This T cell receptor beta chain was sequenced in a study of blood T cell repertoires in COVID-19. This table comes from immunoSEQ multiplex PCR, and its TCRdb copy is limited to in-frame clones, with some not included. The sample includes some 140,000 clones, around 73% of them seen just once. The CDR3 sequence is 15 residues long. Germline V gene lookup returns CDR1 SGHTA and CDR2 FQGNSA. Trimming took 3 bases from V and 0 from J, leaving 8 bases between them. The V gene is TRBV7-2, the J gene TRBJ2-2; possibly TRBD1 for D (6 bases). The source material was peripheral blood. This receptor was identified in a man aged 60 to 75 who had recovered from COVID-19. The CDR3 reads CASSFGTPNTGELFF. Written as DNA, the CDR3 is TGTGCCAGCAGCTTTGGGACACCGAACACCGGGGAGCTGTTTTTT.